These T cell receptor beta chains were read from a single sample in a study of molecular identifiers for immune sequencing clone quantification. MiXCR was run by TCRdb on the PCR reads, yielding one entry per CDR3 protein. The sample lists 60,000 to 75,000 distinct CDR3 sequences, about 19% occurring once. Sample: naive CD8+ T cells from blood, with Jurkat cell RNA spiked in. The receptors derive from a human donor in good health. Some libraries in this study had Jurkat cell RNA spiked in. The CDR3 runs from the conserved cysteine through the conserved F or W. A D gene is named only where the DNA matches it firmly. Only some rows state a clone size, as once, few, many or a class for expanded clones.

cdr3_aa,cdr3_nt,j_call,clone_size,d_call,v_call
CASSGWTGTPFRGELFF,TGTGCCAGCAGTGGGTGGACCGGGACTCCCTTCAGAGGGGAGCTGTTTTTT,TRBJ2-2,few,.,TRBV2
CASNPSPSYEQYF,TGTGCCAGCAACCCCTCACCCTCCTACGAGCAGTACTTC,TRBJ2-7,many,.,TRBV7-9
CASSETSGPHGEQYF,TGTGCCAGCAGTGAAACTAGCGGGCCCCATGGGGAGCAGTACTTC,TRBJ2-7,many,TRBD2,TRBV25-1
CASSPDREWDSNQPQHF,TGTGCCAGCAGCCCCGACAGGGAATGGGATAGCAATCAGCCCCAGCATTTT,TRBJ1-5,many,TRBD1,TRBV6-5
CASSYWREGGDEQYF,TGTGCCAGCAGTTACTGGCGGGAGGGCGGGGACGAGCAGTACTTC,TRBJ2-7,many,TRBD2,TRBV6-5
CSARDYRSGKILDGEQFF,TGCAGTGCTAGAGATTATCGCAGCGGGAAGATCCTTGACGGTGAGCAGTTCTTC,TRBJ2-1,many,TRBD2,TRBV20-1
CASSLFRYEQYF,TGTGCCAGCAGCTTATTCCGCTACGAGCAGTACTTC,TRBJ2-7,many,.,TRBV7-9
CASSFSYRGPPDTQYF,TGTGCCAGCAGCTTTTCGTATCGGGGCCCTCCCGATACGCAGTATTTT,TRBJ2-3,many,.,TRBV5-5
CASSATSLGYEQYF,TGTGCCAGCAGTGCGACTAGTCTTGGGTACGAGCAGTACTTC,TRBJ2-7,many,.,TRBV27
CASSPGTYETQYF,TGTGCCAGCAGTCCAGGGACTTACGAGACCCAGTACTTC,TRBJ2-5,.,.,TRBV12-3/TRBV12-4
CSVEEGGRNTGELFF,TGCAGCGTTGAGGAGGGAGGGAGGAACACCGGGGAGCTGTTTTTT,TRBJ2-2,many,TRBD2,TRBV29-1
CASSPTSVNTGELFF,TGTGCCAGCTCACCCACTAGCGTGAACACCGGGGAGCTGTTTTTT,TRBJ2-2,.,TRBD2,TRBV18
CASSREGQYEQYF,TGTGCCAGCAGCCGGGAGGGCCAATACGAGCAGTACTTC,TRBJ2-7,few,TRBD2,TRBV6-6
CASSATPGTAYEQYF,TGTGCCAGCAGCGCAACCCCCGGGACGGCCTACGAGCAGTACTTC,TRBJ2-7,few,.,TRBV9
CASSLGQNEQLF,TGCGCCAGCAGCTTGGGCCAAAATGAGCAGCTCTTC,TRBJ2-1,.,.,TRBV5-1
CASSLWGGSYEQYF,TGTGCCAGCAGCTTGTGGGGTGGGTCCTACGAGCAGTACTTC,TRBJ2-7,many,.,TRBV5-6
CSARSLAGLNTDTQYF,TGCAGTGCTAGAAGCCTAGCGGGACTGAACACAGATACGCAGTATTTT,TRBJ2-3,many,TRBD2,TRBV20-1
CASKGQGGNSPLHF,TGTGCCAGCAAAGGACAGGGCGGGAATTCACCCCTCCACTTT,TRBJ1-6,few,TRBD1,TRBV12-3/TRBV12-4
CASSHTQGSTEAFF,TGTGCCAGCAGCCACACGCAGGGAAGTACTGAAGCTTTCTTT,TRBJ1-1,.,.,TRBV4-2
CASSLGFSDATNEKLFF,TGTGCCAGCAGCCTTGGATTTTCAGATGCAACTAATGAAAAACTGTTTTTT,TRBJ1-4,many,.,TRBV7-9
CASNTGQVDYEQYF,TGTGCCAGCAATACTGGACAGGTGGACTACGAGCAGTACTTC,TRBJ2-7,.,TRBD1,TRBV28
CASSEKNEAFF,TGTGCCAGCAGCGAAAAAAATGAAGCTTTCTTT,TRBJ1-1,many,.,TRBV7-9
CASSLGGGYTF,TGTGCCAGCAGCTTAGGAGGAGGCTACACCTTC,TRBJ1-2,few,.,TRBV7-9
CASGEGYEQYF,TGTGCCAGTGGCGAGGGGTACGAGCAGTACTTC,TRBJ2-7,few,.,TRBV7-9